This T cell receptor beta chain is from a study of cytomegalovirus exposure and HLA in healthy donors. Study-wide findings and caveats: Associated with cytomegalovirus, according to the listing, were some 150 TCR beta chains.

To note about this clone: Its target is not known.

The CDR3 covers 13 residues. In germline, CDR1 is SGHTA, CDR2 FQGTGA. V lost 5 bases, J lost 0 bases, and 7 bases lay in between. TCRdb's table, derived via immunoSEQ multiplex PCR, lists solely in-frame clones and lacks some. The data show roughly 120,000 clones, 85% to 95% seen once. This receptor was taken from a woman between 18 and 30 years old in good health and CMV-seronegative. The sequencing input was PBMCs. This chain connects TRBV7-3 to TRBJ2-5, with TRBD1 as a possible D gene (5 bases). In nucleotides, the CDR3 is TGTGCCAGCAGCCCGGACAACCAAGAGACCCAGTACTTC. This encodes CASSPDNQETQYF.